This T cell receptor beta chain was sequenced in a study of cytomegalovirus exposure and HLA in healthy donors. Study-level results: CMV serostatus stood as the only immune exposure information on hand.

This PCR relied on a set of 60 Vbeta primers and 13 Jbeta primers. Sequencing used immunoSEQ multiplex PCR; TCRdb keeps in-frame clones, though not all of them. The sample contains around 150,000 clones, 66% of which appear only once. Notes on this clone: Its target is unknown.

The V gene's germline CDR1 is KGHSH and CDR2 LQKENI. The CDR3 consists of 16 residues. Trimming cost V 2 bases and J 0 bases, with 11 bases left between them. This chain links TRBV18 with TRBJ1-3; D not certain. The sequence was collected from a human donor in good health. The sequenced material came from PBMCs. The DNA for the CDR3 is TGTGCCAGCTCACCATTCAGCGGATTCTCTGGAAACACCATATATTTT. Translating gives CASSPFSGFSGNTIYF. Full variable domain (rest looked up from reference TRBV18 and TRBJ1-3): NAGVMQNPRHLVRRRGQEARLRCSPMKGHSHVYWYRQLPEEGLKFMVYLQKENIIDESGMPKERFSAEFPKEGPSILRIQQVVRGDSAAYFCASSPFSGFSGNTIYFGEGSWLTVV.